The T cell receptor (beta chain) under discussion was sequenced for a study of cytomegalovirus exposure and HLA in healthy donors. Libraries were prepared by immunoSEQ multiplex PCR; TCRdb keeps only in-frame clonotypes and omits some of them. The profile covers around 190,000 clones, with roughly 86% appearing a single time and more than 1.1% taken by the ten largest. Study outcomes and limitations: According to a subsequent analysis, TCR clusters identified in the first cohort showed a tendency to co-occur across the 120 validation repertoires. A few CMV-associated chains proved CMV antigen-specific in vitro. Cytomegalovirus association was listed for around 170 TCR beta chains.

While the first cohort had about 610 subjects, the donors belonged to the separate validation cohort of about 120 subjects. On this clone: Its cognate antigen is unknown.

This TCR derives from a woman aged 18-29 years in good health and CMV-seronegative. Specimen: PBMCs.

The CDR3 DNA follows: TGTGCCAGCAGCTTAGGACTAGCCTACGAGCAGTACTTC. Its protein is CASSLGLAYEQYF. The chain uses TRBV7-9 and TRBJ2-7; a possible D gene is TRBD2 (6 bases). From germline, CDR1 is SEHNR and CDR2 FQNEAQ (reference sequence). Deletions cut 1 base from V and 2 bases from J, with 6 bases between. The length of the CDR3 is 13 residues.